This TCR beta chain emerged from a study of vaccination and CD4 T cells after COVID-19. Overall study context: Convalescent participants consisted of six males and four females, two being Hispanic.

The Oncomine TCR Beta short-read assay sequenced DNA from cultured CD4+ T cells. TCRdb passed the PCR reads through MiXCR, listing each CDR3 protein once. The sample contains about 15,000 distinct CDR3 sequences, about 55% of which appear only once. This CDR3 region has 16 residues. The V gene lost 6 bases and the J gene lost 2 bases, with 21 bases spanning the gap. Germline CDR1 is DFQATT and CDR2 is SNEGSKA (reference sequence). The treatment denotes: roughly 11-day PBMC culture with coronavirus spike peptide pools or control peptides (ViraFEST assay). With fresh IL-2 medium, half the medium was replaced on days 3 and 7. This clonotype has only a few counts. No antigen is known for it.

The chain combines TRBV20-1 with TRBJ2-3, with D possibly being TRBD2 (5 bases). The sample comprised CD4+ T cells from blood, cultured in vitro. The sequence derives from a human donor who had recovered from COVID-19. CDR3 amino acids: CSASPLAHDFTDTQYF. For the CDR3, the DNA is TGCAGTGCCAGCCCTCTAGCCCACGATTTCACAGATACGCAGTATTTT.